This record covers a single TCR beta chain. The source of the sample is a study of a mutant IDH1 vaccine in newly diagnosed glioma. The time point was: baseline, week 1 (first vaccination visit). Described treatment: pre-vaccination baseline after standard-of-care therapy. V shed 1 base and J shed 4 bases, with 14 bases lying between them. The CDR3 is 15 amino acids. In germline, CDR1 is SGDLS, CDR2 YYNGEE. Sequencing used immunoSEQ multiplex PCR; TCRdb keeps in-frame clones, though not all of them. This table has tens of thousands of clones, approximately 80% appearing once. Sequenced material: PBMCs, taken from a glioma patient treated with radiotherapy, temozolomide or both. The source of this sequence is a man between 18 and 29 years old with glioma. This chain connects TRBV9 to TRBJ2-5; D possibly corresponds to TRBD2 (6 bases). CDR3 in amino acids: CASSVSRRVSETQYF. The DNA for the CDR3 is TGTGCCAGCAGCGTATCGCGGAGGGTGTCAGAGACCCAGTACTTC.